This T cell receptor (beta chain) originates from a study of blood T cell repertoires in COVID-19. Study background: Nucleic acid was either cDNA or gDNA, and it came from T cells, B-cell-depleted T cells, or PBMCs.

Profiled with immunoSEQ multiplex PCR; TCRdb holds only in-frame clones, not every one. The sample lists over 250,000 clones; approximately 84% were seen once. The CDR3 sequence is 13 residues long. V was cut by 3 bases and J by 6 bases, with 9 bases left in between. Per the germline V gene, CDR1 is ENHRY and CDR2 is SYGVKD. One Seattle source followed patients from active infection through their disease course. The chain links TRBV10-3 to TRBJ2-1; D unresolved. What was sequenced was peripheral blood. The source is a human donor with COVID-19, enrolled during active disease. The donor label of this sample is uncertain. The CDR3 protein is CAISDGLSNEQFF. The CDR3 DNA follows: TGTGCCATCAGTGATGGGCTATCCAATGAGCAGTTCTTC.